This T cell receptor beta chain was recorded in a study of post-analysis software for immune sequencing data. Study details: Included among the disease courses, which were recorded for the cohort, were relapsing-remitting, secondary progressive and progressive-relapsing multiple sclerosis.

cDNA libraries for TCR beta contained unique molecular identifiers. Input amounts of about 0.95 to 10 million T cells were used. These gave 500,000 or so cDNA molecules, so each molecule approximated one T cell. MiXCR was run by TCRdb on the PCR reads, yielding one entry per CDR3 protein. Counted here are 600,000 to 750,000 distinct CDR3 sequences, about 60% occurring once; the ten biggest clones make up about 11%. Study-wide results and caveats: Relative to controls, patients had about 5 TRBV segments at higher frequency, with TRBV5-6, TRBV5-1 and TRBV20-1 among these. Compared against controls, patients with multiple sclerosis displayed significantly lower normalized Chao1 diversity. Strong co-clustering by F measure was evident for samples that had been prepared in the same batch.

On this clonotype itself: Its antigen remains unknown.

CDR1 is SGHTA and CDR2 is FQGNSA in the germline V gene. The CDR3 runs to 15 residues. V lost 1 base to trimming and J lost 5 bases; unmatched junction nucleotides: 5. Sequenced: blood. The rearrangement links TRBV7-2 to TRBJ2-1; 7 bases agree with TRBD2. The clonotype was recovered from a girl aged 2 to 10 with multiple sclerosis. CDR3 bases: TGTGCCAGCAGCTTAGGCGGGAGATACGACAATGAGCAGTTCTTC. Translation gives CASSLGGRYDNEQFF.